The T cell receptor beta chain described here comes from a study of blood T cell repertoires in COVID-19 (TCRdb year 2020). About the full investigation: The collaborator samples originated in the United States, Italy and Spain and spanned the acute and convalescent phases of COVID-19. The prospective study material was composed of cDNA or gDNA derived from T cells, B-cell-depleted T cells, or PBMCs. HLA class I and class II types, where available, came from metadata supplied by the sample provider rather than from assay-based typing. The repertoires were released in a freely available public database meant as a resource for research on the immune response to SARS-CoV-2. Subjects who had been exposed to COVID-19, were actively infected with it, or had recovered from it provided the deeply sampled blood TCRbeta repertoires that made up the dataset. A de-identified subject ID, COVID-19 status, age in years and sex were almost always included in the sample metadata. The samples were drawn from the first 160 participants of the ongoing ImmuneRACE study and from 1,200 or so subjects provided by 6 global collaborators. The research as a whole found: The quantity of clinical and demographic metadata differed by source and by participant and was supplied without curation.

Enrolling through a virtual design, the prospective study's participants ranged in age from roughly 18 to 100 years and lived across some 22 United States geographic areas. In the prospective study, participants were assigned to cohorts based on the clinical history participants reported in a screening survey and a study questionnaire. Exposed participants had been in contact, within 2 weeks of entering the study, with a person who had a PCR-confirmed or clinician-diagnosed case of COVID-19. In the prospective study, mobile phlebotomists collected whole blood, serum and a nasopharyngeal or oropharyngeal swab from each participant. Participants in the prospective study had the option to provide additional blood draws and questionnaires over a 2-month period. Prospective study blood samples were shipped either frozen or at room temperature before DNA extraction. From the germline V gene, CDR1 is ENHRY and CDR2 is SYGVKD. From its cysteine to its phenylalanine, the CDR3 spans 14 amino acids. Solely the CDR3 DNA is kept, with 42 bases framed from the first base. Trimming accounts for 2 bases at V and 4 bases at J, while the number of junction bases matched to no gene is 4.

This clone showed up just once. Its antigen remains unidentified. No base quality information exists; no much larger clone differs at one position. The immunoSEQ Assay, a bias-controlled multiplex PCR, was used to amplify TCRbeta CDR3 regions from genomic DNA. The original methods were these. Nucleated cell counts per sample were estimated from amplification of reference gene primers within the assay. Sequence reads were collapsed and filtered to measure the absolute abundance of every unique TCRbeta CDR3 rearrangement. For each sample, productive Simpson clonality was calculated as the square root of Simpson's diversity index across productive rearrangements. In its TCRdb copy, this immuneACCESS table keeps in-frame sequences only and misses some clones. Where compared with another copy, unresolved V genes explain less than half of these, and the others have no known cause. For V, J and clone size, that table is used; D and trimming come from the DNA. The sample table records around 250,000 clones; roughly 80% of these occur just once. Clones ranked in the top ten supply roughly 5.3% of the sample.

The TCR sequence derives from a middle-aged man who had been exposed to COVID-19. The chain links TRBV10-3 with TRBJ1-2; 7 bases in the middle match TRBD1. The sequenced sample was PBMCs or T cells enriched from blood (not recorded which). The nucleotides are TGTGCCATCAGTGAGGACCGGGACAGCTATGGCTACACCTTC. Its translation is CAISEDRDSYGYTF.